Listed here are 16 T cell receptor beta chains from one sample, sequenced in a study of memory CD4+ T cells and cytomegalovirus serostatus. The sort gate was single viable CD3+CD4+CD8-CD45RO+ cells for memory CD4+ T cells. Some clones are missing from TCRdb's copy, which holds only in-frame ones; the method was immunoSEQ multiplex PCR. Of some 95,000 clones detected, about four fifths appear once; the ten largest clones hold 3.6%. Input material: memory CD4+ T cells from blood. The receptors shown here come from an adult in good health and CMV-seropositive.

The table lists this clone with a few counts. J is TRBJ2-7 and V is TRBV13; 13 positions agree with TRBD2. Germline CDR1 is PRHDT and CDR2 is FYEKMQ (reference sequence). V gave up 4 bases and J gave up 7 bases; unmatched junction bases: 7. This CDR3 contains 15 residues. The CDR3 DNA reads as TGTGCCAGCAGCTGGAGGGGGACTAGCGGGAATGAGCAGTACTTC. This sequence encodes CASSWRGTSGNEQYF.

The genes are TRBV7-2 and TRBJ1-5; no reliable D call. Germline CDR1 is SGHTA and CDR2 is FQGNSA. V was pared by 2 bases and J by 0 bases, with 5 bases between. CDR3 length: 14 residues. The CDR3 nucleotides read TGTGCCAGCAGCTTACAGCTTAGCAATCAGCCCCAGCATTTT. Translation: CASSLQLSNQPQHF.

The chain employs TRBV6-4 and TRBJ2-5; 8 bases match TRBD2. The J segment lost 4 bases and the V segment lost 6 bases, leaving 13 bases of the junction unmatched. Germline CDR1 MRHNA, CDR2 SNTAGT. The CDR3 length is 16 residues. The CDR3 loop is CASRRGKRELGETQYF. The CDR3 DNA reads as TGTGCCAGCAGACGGGGTAAGCGGGAGTTGGGAGAGACCCAGTACTTC.

This clone appeared a few times. This rearrangement joins TRBV14 to TRBJ1-1, with no clear D. The CDR3 length is 12 residues. Trimming removed 3 bases at V and 0 bases at J, with 2 bases between. Looked up from germline, CDR1 is SGHDN and CDR2 is FVKESK. CDR3 in amino acids: CASSQVNTEAFF. The CDR3, as DNA: TGTGCCAGCAGCCAGGTGAACACTGAAGCTTTCTTT.

The chain links TRBV2 to TRBJ1-2; tentative D call: TRBD1 (5 bases). V lost 6 bases and J lost 4, with 9 bases in between. Per the germline V gene, CDR1 is SNHLY and CDR2 is FYNNEI. The CDR3 has 12 residues. The CDR3 DNA reads as TGTGCCAGCAGCAGGGACGTCTATGGCTACACCTTC. Translated, it gives CASSRDVYGYTF.

Only a few counts were recorded for this clone. This rearrangement joins TRBV7-8 to TRBJ2-5, with 10 positions matching TRBD1. V was pared by 5 bases and J by 0 bases, with 3 bases of the junction left unmatched. In germline, CDR1 is SGHVS, CDR2 FQNEAQ. CDR3 length equals 15 residues. The CDR3 sequence: CASSPDRGYQETQYF. The CDR3 DNA follows: TGTGCCAGCAGCCCGGACAGGGGGTACCAAGAGACCCAGTACTTC.

This chain uses TRBV10-3 with TRBJ2-3; D unresolved. This CDR3 has 14 residues. Trimming removed 9 bases from V and 1 base from J, with 14 bases in between. Per the germline V gene, CDR1 is ENHRY and CDR2 is SYGVKD. The CDR3 nucleotides read TGTGCCATTCGCGGTGATCGGGGCACAGATACGCAGTATTTT. This translates into CAIRGDRGTDTQYF.

This clone was observed a single time. The chain couples TRBV5-1 to TRBJ1-5; D unclear. Trimming took 1 base from V and 5 from J, leaving 7 bases between them. The CDR3 sequence is 13 residues long. In germline, CDR1 is SGHRS, CDR2 YFSETQ. In DNA, the CDR3 is TGCGCCAGCAGCTTGACAGTGGATCAGCCCCAGCATTTT. Translated: CASSLTVDQPQHF.

The V call is TRBV19, the J call TRBJ2-3, with D perhaps matching TRBD1 or TRBD2 (5 bases each). The CDR3 is 15 residues long. Germline V lookup: CDR1 LNHDA, CDR2 SQIVND (reference sequence). Trimming removed 2 bases from V and 6 bases from J, with 15 bases in between. The CDR3 region is CASSIMAGSGDTQYF. CDR3 DNA: TGTGCCAGTAGTATAATGGCAGGGAGTGGGGATACGCAGTATTTT.

This clone was seen a handful of times. This sequence joins TRBV19 and TRBJ1-2; TRBD1 matches 11 bases. CDR1 and CDR2 (germline): LNHDA, SQIVND (reference sequence). Trimming removed 4 bases from V and 4 bases from J; junction bases left unmatched: 8. This CDR3 is 16 amino acids long. In DNA, the CDR3 is TGTGCCAGTAGTACAGGACAGGGGGCGCGTCCCTATGGCTACACCTTC. This codes for CASSTGQGARPYGYTF.

The V call is TRBV7-2, the J call TRBJ1-1; the D gene is possibly TRBD1 (6 bases). This CDR3 is built from 13 residues. Germline V gene data show CDR1 as SGHTA and CDR2 as FQGNSA. V shed 7 bases and J shed 1 base, with 10 bases lying between them. The DNA of the CDR3 is TGTGCCAGCAAAGGGGGTCGGAACACTGAAGCTTTCTTT. Protein: CASKGGRNTEAFF.

V gene TRBV21-1 combines with J gene TRBJ2-7. TRBV21-1 is given as a pseudogene. CDR3 length equals 9 residues. This CDR3 reads CAGTTQGYF. The CDR3 coding sequence is TGTGCCGGGACCACCCAGGGGTACTTC.

The CDR3 DNA is TGTGCCAGCAGCTTGGCCCCGGGACAGGGGGCTTTCTTT. Its protein is CASSLAPGQGAFF. V usage is TRBV5-5 and J usage is TRBJ1-1, with 10 bases identical to TRBD1. This CDR3 is built from 13 residues. V shed 0 bases, J shed 11 bases, and the junction held 4 bases outside the gene matches. Per the germline V gene, CDR1 is SGHKS and CDR2 is YYEKEE (reference sequence).

This clone showed up many times. V is TRBV5-4 and J is TRBJ2-7; D may match TRBD1 or TRBD2 (5 bases each). Per germline, CDR1 SGHNT and CDR2 YYREEE (reference sequence). V was shortened by 3 bases and J by 3 bases, with 13 bases between the two germline ends. The CDR3 consists of 14 residues. For the CDR3, the DNA is TGTGCCAGCAGCTCCGGGACCATGAACTACGAGCAGTACTTC. Its translation: CASSSGTMNYEQYF.

The V gene is TRBV19, the J gene TRBJ2-1; 11 positions agree with TRBD2. CDR1 is LNHDA and CDR2 is SQIVND in the germline V gene (reference sequence). The V and J ends lost 10 bases and 2 bases, in that order; junction bases with no gene match: 7. The CDR3 sequence is 15 residues long. CDR3 DNA: TGTGCCACCCATAGCGGGAGGGGCCCCTACAATGAGCAGTTCTTC. Amino acid sequence: CATHSGRGPYNEQFF.

The chain links TRBV27 to TRBJ2-1; 8 positions agree with TRBD1. V shed 5 bases and J 7 bases; nucleotides not matched to a gene: 10. In germline, CDR1 is MNHEY, CDR2 SMNVEV (reference sequence). The CDR3 runs to 15 residues. CDR3 sequence reads: CASSELGQGRNEQFF. The CDR3 DNA reads TGTGCCAGCAGTGAACTTGGACAGGGCAGGAATGAGCAGTTCTTC.